This TCR beta chain was captured by sequencing in a study of blood T cell repertoires in COVID-19. About the research overall: Material from acute and convalescent COVID-19 was sourced from the United States, Italy and Spain. Nucleic acid was either cDNA or gDNA, and it came from T cells, B-cell-depleted T cells, or PBMCs.

V was clipped by 3 bases and J by 0 bases; unmatched bases: 8. Germline V gene lookup returns CDR1 MDHEN and CDR2 SYDVKM. The length of the CDR3 is 17 residues. Clones were read by immunoSEQ multiplex PCR, and TCRdb kept only the in-frame ones, dropping some. The sample records 100,000 to 140,000 clones, 84% being singletons. The clonotype was recovered from a human donor in a cohort sampled during active COVID-19. Material for sequencing was peripheral blood. The J gene is TRBJ1-2, the V gene TRBV28, with 9 bases fitting TRBD1. The chain's CDR3 is CASSFTGTGTANYGYTF. The CDR3 DNA follows: TGTGCCAGCAGTTTCACCGGGACAGGGACCGCTAACTATGGCTACACCTTC.